One and the same sample provided the 12 T cell receptor beta chains below, sequenced in a study of CD8+ T cells in alopecia areata. TCR sequencing used cDNA made by reverse transcription of extracted RNA. The table came from immunoSEQ multiplex PCR; TCRdb's copy has only in-frame clones and leaves some out. This table holds about 130,000 clones, roughly three fifths found once. The starting material was CD4+ T cells sorted from blood, obtained at week 0. All receptors derive from a human donor with alopecia areata.

This clone was picked up one time. The chain joins TRBV2 to TRBJ2-7; no clear D gene. V lost 1 base, J lost 2 bases, and 9 bases lay in between. The CDR3 totals 14 residues. In germline, CDR1 is SNHLY, CDR2 FYNNEI. The CDR3 DNA reads TGTGCCAGCAGTGAAGGCCAGGTGGCCTACGAGCAGTACTTC. Translated, it gives CASSEGQVAYEQYF.

The CDR3 loop reads CASSQDHLGRNQPQHF. DNA of the CDR3: TGCGCCAGCAGCCAAGATCATCTGGGTCGCAATCAGCCCCAGCATTTT. The V call is TRBV4-3, the J call TRBJ1-5, with D hard to call. The CDR3 has 16 amino acids. V dropped 0 bases and J dropped 2 bases, with 11 bases sitting between them. The germline V gene encodes CDR1 LGHNA and CDR2 YSLEER.

The rearrangement uses TRBV5-1 and TRBJ2-1; the match to TRBD2 covers 11 bases. V shed 2 bases and J 4 bases; nucleotides not matched to a gene: 5. Germline V gene sequence: CDR1 SGHRS, CDR2 YFSETQ. There are 16 residues in the CDR3. This chain's CDR3 is CASSFTGTSGYNEQFF. DNA for the CDR3: TGCGCCAGCAGCTTTACCGGGACTAGCGGTTACAATGAGCAGTTCTTC.

The V gene is TRBV14, the J gene TRBJ2-3, with 8 bases aligning to TRBD2. The length of the CDR3 is 18 residues. J was trimmed by 2 bases and V by 1 base; bases with no gene match: 11. Germline V gene sequence: CDR1 SGHDN, CDR2 FVKESK. The CDR3 sequence is CASSQVAFGRVSTDTQYF. As DNA, the CDR3 is TGTGCCAGCAGCCAAGTCGCCTTCGGGAGGGTGTCCACAGATACGCAGTATTTT. Filled out from reference TRBV14 and TRBJ2-3, the complete variable domain reads EAGVTQFPSHSVIEKGQTVTLRCDPISGHDNLYWYRRVMGKEIKFLLHFVKESKQDESGMPNNRFLAERTGGTYSTLKVQPAELEDSGVYFCASSQVAFGRVSTDTQYFGPGTRLTVL.

This chain joins TRBV5-6 and TRBJ2-7, with D possibly called TRBD1 or TRBD2 (5 bases each). Per germline, CDR1 SGHDT and CDR2 YYEEEE. Trimming shortened V by 2 bases and J by 5 bases, and 11 bases separated the two germline ends. The CDR3 has 13 amino acids. The chain's CDR3 is CASSFRGAHEQYF. CDR3 coding DNA: TGTGCCAGCAGCTTCAGAGGGGCCCACGAGCAGTACTTC.

The chain links TRBV2 to TRBJ2-4; TRBD1 matches at 8 bases. V shed 6 bases, J shed 3 bases, and the junction held 7 bases outside the gene matches. CDR3 length equals 15 residues. Germline CDR1 SNHLY, CDR2 FYNNEI. This CDR3 reads CASSSDRVGKNIQYF. For the CDR3, the DNA is TGTGCCAGCAGCTCGGACAGGGTGGGCAAAAACATTCAGTACTTC.

The chain carries TRBV7-8 and TRBJ2-3; 8 bases line up with TRBD2. The CDR3 sequence is 16 residues long. Per the germline V gene, CDR1 is SGHVS and CDR2 is FQNEAQ. Losses at the gene ends were 1 base for V and 2 bases for J; bases not matched to a gene: 5. The CDR3 nucleotides are TGTGCCAGCAGCTTAGAAGGCGGGGGGATCACAGATACGCAGTATTTT. Amino acids: CASSLEGGGITDTQYF.

The V gene is TRBV2, the J gene TRBJ2-1; 8 bases are shared with TRBD2. The V gene end was trimmed by 2 bases and the J gene end by 7 bases; junction bases not matched to a gene: 7. Germline V gene sequence: CDR1 SNHLY, CDR2 FYNNEI. This CDR3 is built from 15 residues. The chain's CDR3 is CASSEKSGGRNEQFF. The CDR3 nucleotides are TGTGCCAGCAGTGAAAAATCGGGAGGGCGGAATGAGCAGTTCTTC.

The rearrangement links TRBV9 to TRBJ1-1, with D possibly being TRBD1 (5 bases). This CDR3 region has 16 residues. Germline CDR1 is SGDLS and CDR2 is YYNGEE. V lost 0 bases, J lost 1 base, and 13 bases lay in between. CDR3 in amino acids: CASSVEPFGQNTEAFF. The CDR3 nucleotides are TGTGCCAGCAGCGTAGAGCCCTTTGGACAGAACACTGAAGCTTTCTTT. The variable domain in full, with the rest retrieved from reference TRBV9 and TRBJ1-1, is DSGVTQTPKHLITATGQRVTLRCSPRSGDLSVYWYQQSLDQGLQFLIQYYNGEERAKGNILERFSAQQFPDLHSELNLSSLELGDSALYFCASSVEPFGQNTEAFFGQGTRLTVV.

The V call is TRBV5-1, the J call TRBJ2-3; D might be TRBD1 (5 bases). Germline assignment: CDR1 SGHRS and CDR2 YFSETQ. Trimming removed 4 bases at V and 2 bases at J, with 23 bases between. The CDR3 runs 18 residues. DNA for the CDR3: TGCGCCAGCAGCCGGCCCGTTGGGGCAGGCAGCCACACAGATACGCAGTATTTT. Its translation: CASSRPVGAGSHTDTQYF.

The CDR3 DNA follows: TGTGCCAGCAGCTTAGGAGGCAGAGGGGAGACCCAGTACTTC. Translating it yields CASSLGGRGETQYF. This chain uses TRBV7-2 with TRBJ2-5, with a tentative D call TRBD2 (5 bases). Trimming removed 1 base from V and 5 bases from J, with 11 bases in between. The CDR3 covers 14 residues. Germline CDR1 is SGHTA and CDR2 is FQGNSA. Full variable domain (remainder filled in from reference TRBV7-2 and TRBJ2-5): GAGVSQSPSNKVTEKGKDVELRCDPISGHTALYWYRQSLGQGLEFLIYFQGNSAPDKSGLPSDRFSAERTGGSVSTLTIQRTQQEDSAVYLCASSLGGRGETQYFGPGTRLLVL.

The V gene is TRBV7-2, the J gene TRBJ1-1; D is unclear. CDR1 SGHTA and CDR2 FQGNSA come from the germline V gene. Between the trimmed V and J ends, which lost 2 bases and 6 bases, there was a span of 10 bases. CDR3 length: 13 residues. This chain's CDR3 is CASSLIRVSEAFF. For the CDR3, the DNA is TGTGCCAGCAGCTTAATACGGGTCTCTGAAGCTTTCTTT.